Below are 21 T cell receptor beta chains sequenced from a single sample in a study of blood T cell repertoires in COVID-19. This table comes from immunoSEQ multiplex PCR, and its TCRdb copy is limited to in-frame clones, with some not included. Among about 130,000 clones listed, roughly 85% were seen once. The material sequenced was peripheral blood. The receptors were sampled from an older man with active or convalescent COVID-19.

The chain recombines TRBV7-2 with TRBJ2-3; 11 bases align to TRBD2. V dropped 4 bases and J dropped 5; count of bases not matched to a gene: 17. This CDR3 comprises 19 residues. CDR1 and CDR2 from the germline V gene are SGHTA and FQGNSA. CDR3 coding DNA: TGTGCCAGCAGCTCCCTCCCCGGACTAGCGGGTTCTAGGGGAGATACGCAGTATTTT. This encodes CASSSLPGLAGSRGDTQYF.

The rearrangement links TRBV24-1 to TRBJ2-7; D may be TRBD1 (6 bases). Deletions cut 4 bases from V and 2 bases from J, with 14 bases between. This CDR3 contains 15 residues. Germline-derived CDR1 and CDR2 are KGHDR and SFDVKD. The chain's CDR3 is CATSDPRTDPYEQYF. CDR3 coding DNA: TGTGCCACCAGTGACCCTCGGACAGACCCCTACGAGCAGTACTTC.

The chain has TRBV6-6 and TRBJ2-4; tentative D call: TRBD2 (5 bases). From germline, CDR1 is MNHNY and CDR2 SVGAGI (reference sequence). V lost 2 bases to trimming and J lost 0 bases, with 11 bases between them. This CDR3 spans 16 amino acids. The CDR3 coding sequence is TGTGCCAGCAGTTACAGTCGCGGGCTAGCCAAAAACATTCAGTACTTC. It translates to CASSYSRGLAKNIQYF.

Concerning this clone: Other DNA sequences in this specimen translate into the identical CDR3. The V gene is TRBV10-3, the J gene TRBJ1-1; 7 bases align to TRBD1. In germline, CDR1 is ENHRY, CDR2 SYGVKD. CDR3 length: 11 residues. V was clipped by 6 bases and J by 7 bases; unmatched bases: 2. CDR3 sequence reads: CAISSGGEAFF. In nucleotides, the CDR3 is TGTGCCATCAGCTCAGGGGGTGAAGCTTTCTTT.

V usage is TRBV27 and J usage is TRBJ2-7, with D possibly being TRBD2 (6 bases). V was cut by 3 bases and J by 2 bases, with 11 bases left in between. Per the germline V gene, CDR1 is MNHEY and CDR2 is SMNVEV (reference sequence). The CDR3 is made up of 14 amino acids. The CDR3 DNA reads TGTGCCAGCAGTTTTCGCCCTAGCGCCTACGAGCAGTACTTC. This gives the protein CASSFRPSAYEQYF.

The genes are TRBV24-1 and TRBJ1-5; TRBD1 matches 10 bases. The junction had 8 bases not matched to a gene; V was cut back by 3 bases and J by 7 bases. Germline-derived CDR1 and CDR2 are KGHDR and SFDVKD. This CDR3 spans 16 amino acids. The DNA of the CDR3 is TGTGCCACCAGTGATGCCGGGACAGGGGTGAGCCAGCCCCAGCATTTT. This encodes CATSDAGTGVSQPQHF.

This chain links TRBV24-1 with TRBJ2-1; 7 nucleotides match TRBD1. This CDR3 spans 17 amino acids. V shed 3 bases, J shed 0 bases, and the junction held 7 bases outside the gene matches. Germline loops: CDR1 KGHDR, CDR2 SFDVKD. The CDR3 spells CATSDPGQPSSYNEQFF. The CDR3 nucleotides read TGTGCCACCAGTGATCCGGGACAGCCCAGCTCCTACAATGAGCAGTTCTTC.

CDR3 loop: CASSLTGIGNTGELFF. CDR3 coding DNA: TGTGCCAGCAGCTTGACCGGGATCGGGAACACCGGGGAGCTGTTTTTT. The chain combines TRBV5-6 with TRBJ2-2; a weak D match, TRBD2 (5 bases). V lost 1 base and J 1 base, leaving 11 bases between the germline ends. This CDR3 contains 16 residues. CDR1 is SGHDT and CDR2 is YYEEEE in the germline V gene.

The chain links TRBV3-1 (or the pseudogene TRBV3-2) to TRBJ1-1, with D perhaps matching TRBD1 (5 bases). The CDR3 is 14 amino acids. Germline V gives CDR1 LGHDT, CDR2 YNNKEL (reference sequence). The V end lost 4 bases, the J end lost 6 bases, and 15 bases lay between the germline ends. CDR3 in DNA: TGTGCCAGCAGCCCCGACGGGGGAAGGGCTGAAGCTTTCTTT. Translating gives CASSPDGGRAEAFF.

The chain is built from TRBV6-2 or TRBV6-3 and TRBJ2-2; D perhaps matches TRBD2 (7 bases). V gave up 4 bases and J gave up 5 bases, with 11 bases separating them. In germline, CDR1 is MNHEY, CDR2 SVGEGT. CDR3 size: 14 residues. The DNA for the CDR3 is TGTGCCAGCAGTTTCGGGGGGCGGACCGGGGAGCTGTTTTTT. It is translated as CASSFGGRTGELFF.

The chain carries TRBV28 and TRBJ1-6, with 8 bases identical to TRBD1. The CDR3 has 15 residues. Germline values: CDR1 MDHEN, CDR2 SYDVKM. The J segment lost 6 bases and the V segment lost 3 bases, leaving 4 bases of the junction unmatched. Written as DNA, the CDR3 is TGTGCCAGCAGTTTTGCTGGGACAGGTAATTCACCCCTCCACTTT. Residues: CASSFAGTGNSPLHF.

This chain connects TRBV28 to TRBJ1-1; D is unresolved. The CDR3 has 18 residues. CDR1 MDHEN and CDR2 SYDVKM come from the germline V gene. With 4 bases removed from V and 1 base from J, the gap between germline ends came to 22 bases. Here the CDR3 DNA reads TGTGCCAGCAGTTCAACCCCGGGGAGAGGCCGATCGAACACTGAAGCTTTCTTT. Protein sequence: CASSSTPGRGRSNTEAFF. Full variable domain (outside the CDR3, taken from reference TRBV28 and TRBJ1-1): DVKVTQSSRYLVKRTGEKVFLECVQDMDHENMFWYRQDPGLGLRLIYFSYDVKMKEKGDIPEGYSVSREKKERFSLILESASTNQTSMYLCASSSTPGRGRSNTEAFFGQGTRLTVV.

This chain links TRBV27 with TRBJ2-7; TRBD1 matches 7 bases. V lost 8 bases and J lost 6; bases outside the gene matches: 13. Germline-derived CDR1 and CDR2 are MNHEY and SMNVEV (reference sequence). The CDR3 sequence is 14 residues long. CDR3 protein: CASRGTGEIGEQYF. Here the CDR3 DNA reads TGTGCCAGCCGAGGTACAGGGGAAATTGGCGAGCAGTACTTC.

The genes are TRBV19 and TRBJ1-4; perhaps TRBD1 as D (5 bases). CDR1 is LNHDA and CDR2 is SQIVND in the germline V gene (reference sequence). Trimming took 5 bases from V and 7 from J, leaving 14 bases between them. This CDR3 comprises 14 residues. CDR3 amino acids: CASSGVRAGEKLFF. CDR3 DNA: TGTGCCAGTAGTGGCGTCAGGGCTGGTGAAAAACTGTTTTTT.

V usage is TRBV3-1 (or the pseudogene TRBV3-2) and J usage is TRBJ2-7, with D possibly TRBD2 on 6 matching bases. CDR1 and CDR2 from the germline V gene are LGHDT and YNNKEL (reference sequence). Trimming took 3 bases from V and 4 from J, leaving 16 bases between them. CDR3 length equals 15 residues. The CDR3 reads CASSQPGLKSYEQYF. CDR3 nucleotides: TGTGCCAGCAGCCAGCCGGGACTTAAAAGTTACGAGCAGTACTTC.

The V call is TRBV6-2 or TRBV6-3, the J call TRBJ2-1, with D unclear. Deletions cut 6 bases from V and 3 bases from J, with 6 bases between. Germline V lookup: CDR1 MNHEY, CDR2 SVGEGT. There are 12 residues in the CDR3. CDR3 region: CASSLYYNEQFF. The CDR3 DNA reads TGTGCCAGCAGCCTCTACTACAATGAGCAGTTCTTC.

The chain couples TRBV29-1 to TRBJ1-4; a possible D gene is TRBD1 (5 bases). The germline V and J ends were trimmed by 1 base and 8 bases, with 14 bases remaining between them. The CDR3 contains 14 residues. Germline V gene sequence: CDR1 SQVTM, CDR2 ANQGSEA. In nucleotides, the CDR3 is TGCAGCGTTGAAGGGCAGCCATCAGGGGAAAAACTGTTTTTT. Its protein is CSVEGQPSGEKLFF.

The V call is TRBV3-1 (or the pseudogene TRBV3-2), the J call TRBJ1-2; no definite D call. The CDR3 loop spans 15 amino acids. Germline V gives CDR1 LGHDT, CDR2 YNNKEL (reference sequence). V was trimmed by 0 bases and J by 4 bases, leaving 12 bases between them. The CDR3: CASSQDVAAPYGYTF. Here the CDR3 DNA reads TGTGCCAGCAGCCAAGATGTTGCAGCGCCCTATGGCTACACCTTC.

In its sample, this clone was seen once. CDR3 in amino acids: CASSEVAGAGGYTF. The CDR3 DNA reads TGTGCCAGCAGTGAAGTTGCGGGGGCTGGTGGCTACACCTTC. The genes are TRBV6-1 and TRBJ1-2; perhaps TRBD1 as D (6 bases). The CDR3 sequence is 14 residues long. The V end lost 1 base, the J end lost 7 bases, and 13 bases lay between the germline ends. CDR1 and CDR2 (germline): MNHNS, SASEGT.

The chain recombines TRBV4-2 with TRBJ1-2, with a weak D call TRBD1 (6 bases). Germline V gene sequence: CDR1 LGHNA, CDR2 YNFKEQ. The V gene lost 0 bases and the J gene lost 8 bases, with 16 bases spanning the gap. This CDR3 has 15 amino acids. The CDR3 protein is CASSQEGAGARGYTF. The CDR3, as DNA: TGTGCCAGCAGCCAAGAGGGGGCAGGGGCGCGGGGCTACACCTTC.

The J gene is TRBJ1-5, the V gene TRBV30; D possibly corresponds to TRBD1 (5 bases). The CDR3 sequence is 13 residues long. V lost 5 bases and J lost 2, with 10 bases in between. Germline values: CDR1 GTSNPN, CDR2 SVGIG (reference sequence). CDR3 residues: CAWQRGGNQPQHF. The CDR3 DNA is TGTGCCTGGCAAAGGGGTGGCAATCAGCCCCAGCATTTT.